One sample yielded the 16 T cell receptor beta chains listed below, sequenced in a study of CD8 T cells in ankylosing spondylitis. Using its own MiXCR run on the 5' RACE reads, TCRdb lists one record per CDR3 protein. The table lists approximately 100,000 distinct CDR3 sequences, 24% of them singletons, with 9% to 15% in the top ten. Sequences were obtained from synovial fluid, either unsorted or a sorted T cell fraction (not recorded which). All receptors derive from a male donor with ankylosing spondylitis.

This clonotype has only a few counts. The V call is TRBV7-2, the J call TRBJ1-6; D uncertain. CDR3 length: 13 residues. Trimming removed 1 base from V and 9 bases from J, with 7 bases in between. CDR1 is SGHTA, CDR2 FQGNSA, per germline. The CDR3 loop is CASSLDTGSPLHF. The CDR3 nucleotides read TGTGCCAGCAGCTTAGACACGGGTTCACCCCTCCACTTT.

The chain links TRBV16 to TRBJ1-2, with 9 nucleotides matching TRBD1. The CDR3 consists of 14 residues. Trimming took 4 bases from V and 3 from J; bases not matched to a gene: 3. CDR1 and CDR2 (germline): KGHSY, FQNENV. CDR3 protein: CASSPQGADYGYTF. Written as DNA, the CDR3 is TGTGCCAGCAGCCCACAGGGGGCGGACTATGGCTACACCTTC. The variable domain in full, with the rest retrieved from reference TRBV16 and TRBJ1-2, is GEEVAQTPKHLVRGEGQKAKLYCAPIKGHSYVFWYQQVLKNEFKFLISFQNENVFDETGMPKERFSAKCLPNSPCSLEIQATKLEDSAVYFCASSPQGADYGYTFGSGTRLTVV.

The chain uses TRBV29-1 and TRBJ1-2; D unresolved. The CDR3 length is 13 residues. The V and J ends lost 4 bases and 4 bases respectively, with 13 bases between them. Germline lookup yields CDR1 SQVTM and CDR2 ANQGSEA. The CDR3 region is CSVVGSLSYGYTF. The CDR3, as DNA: TGCAGCGTTGTGGGCAGCTTAAGCTATGGCTACACCTTC.

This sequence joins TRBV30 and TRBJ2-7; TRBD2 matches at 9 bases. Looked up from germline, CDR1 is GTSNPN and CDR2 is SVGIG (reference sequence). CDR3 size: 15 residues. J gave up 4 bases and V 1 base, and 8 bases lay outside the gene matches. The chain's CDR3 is CAWSGRSGSQYEQYF. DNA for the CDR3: TGTGCCTGGAGTGGGCGTAGCGGGAGTCAGTACGAGCAGTACTTC.

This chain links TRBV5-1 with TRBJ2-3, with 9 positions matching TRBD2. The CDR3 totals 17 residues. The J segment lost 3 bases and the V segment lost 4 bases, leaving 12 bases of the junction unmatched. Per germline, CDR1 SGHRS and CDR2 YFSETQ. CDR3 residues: CASSTLRGSGRTDTQYF. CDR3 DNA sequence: TGCGCCAGCAGCACCCTACGAGGGAGCGGGAGGACAGATACGCAGTATTTT.

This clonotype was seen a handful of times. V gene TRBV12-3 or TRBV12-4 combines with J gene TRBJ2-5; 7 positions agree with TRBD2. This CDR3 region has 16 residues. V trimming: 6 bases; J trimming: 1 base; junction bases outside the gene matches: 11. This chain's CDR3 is CASSISGGEAQETQYF. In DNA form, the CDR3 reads TGTGCCAGCAGCATCTCTGGGGGGGAGGCCCAAGAGACCCAGTACTTC.

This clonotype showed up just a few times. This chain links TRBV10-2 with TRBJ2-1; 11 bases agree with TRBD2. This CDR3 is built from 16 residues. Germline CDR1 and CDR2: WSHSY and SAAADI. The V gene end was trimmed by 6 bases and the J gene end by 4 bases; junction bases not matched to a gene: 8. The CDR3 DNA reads TGCGCCAGCAGGACAATAGCGGGAGGGCCTTACAATGAGCAGTTCTTC. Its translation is CASRTIAGGPYNEQFF.

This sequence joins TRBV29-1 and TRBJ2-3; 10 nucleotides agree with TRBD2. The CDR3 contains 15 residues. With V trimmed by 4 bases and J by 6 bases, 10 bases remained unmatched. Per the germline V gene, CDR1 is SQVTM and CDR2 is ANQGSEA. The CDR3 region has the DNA TGCAGCGTTGCGACTGGGACTAGCGTCTGGGATACGCAGTATTTT. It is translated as CSVATGTSVWDTQYF.

CDR3 coding DNA: TGCAGTGCTAGGGGGGCTAGCGGGAGGGTGTTTTACAATGAGCAGTTCTTC. It translates to CSARGASGRVFYNEQFF. This chain links TRBV20-1 with TRBJ2-1; 12 bases fit TRBD2. CDR3 length equals 17 residues. V gave up 3 bases and J gave up 4 bases; unmatched junction bases: 10. Germline loops: CDR1 DFQATT, CDR2 SNEGSKA (reference sequence).

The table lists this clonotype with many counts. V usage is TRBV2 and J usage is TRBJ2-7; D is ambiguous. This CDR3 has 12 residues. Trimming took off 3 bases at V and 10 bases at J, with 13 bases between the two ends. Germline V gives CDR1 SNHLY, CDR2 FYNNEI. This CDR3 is CASSENGRIQYV. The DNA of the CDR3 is TGTGCCAGCAGTGAGAACGGACGGATACAGTACGTC.

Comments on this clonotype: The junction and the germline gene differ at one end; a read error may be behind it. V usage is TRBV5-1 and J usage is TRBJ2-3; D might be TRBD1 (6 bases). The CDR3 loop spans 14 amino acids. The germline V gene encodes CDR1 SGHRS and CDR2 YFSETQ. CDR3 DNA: TGCGCCTGCAGCTACTCGGACAGCACAGATACGCGGTATTTT. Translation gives CACSYSDSTDTRYF.

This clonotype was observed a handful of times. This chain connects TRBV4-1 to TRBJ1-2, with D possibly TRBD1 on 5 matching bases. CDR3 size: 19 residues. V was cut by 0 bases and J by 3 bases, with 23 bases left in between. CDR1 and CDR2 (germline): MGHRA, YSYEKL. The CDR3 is CASSQDQGYSPILDYGYTF. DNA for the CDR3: TGCGCCAGCAGCCAAGACCAGGGTTATAGTCCGATCTTGGACTATGGCTACACCTTC.

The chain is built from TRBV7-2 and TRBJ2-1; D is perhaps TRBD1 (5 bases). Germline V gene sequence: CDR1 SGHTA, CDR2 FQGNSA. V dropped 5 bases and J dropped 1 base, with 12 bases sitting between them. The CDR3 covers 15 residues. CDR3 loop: CASSLTRDSYNEQFF. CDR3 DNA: TGTGCCAGCAGCCTCACCAGGGATTCCTACAATGAGCAGTTCTTC.

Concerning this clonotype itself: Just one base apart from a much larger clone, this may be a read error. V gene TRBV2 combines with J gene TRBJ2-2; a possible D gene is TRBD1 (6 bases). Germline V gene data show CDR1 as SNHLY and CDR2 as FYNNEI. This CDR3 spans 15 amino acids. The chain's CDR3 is CACSQTGQNTGELFF. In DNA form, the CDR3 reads TGTGCCTGCAGCCAGACAGGTCAGAACACCGGGGAGCTGTTTTTT.

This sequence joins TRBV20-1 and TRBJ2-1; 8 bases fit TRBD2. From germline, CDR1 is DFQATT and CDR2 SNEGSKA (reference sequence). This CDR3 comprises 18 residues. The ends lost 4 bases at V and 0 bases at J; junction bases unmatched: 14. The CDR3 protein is CSAKNIAGLRSSYNEQFF. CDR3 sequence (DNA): TGCAGTGCTAAAAACATAGCGGGATTAAGGAGCTCCTACAATGAGCAGTTCTTC.

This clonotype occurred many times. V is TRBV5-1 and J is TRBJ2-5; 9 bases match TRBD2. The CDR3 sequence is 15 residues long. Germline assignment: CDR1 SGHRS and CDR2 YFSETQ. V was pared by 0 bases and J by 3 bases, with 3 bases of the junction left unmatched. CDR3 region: CASSLGLAEKETQYF. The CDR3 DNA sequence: TGCGCCAGCAGCTTGGGACTAGCGGAAAAAGAGACCCAGTACTTC.